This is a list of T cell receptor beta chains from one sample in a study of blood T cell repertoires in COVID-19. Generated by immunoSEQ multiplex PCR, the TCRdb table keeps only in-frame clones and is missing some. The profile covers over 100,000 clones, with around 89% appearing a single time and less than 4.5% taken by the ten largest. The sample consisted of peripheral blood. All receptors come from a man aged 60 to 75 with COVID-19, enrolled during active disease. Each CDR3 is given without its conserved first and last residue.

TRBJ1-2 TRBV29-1 SVWGGFYGYT
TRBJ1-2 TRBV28 ASSSPGGSNYGYT
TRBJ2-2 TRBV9 ASSVAGQGWNTGELF
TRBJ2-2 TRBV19 ATKEGGTRNTGELF
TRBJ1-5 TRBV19 ASSIWQMSNQPQH
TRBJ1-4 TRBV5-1 ASSLGQGDEKLF
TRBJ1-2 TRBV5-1 ASSLNRGDGYT
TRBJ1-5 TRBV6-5 ASSYAAGIQPQH
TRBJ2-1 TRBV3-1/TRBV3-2 ASSQDRRTGGFSSYNEQF
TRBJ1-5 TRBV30 AWSPRGGRRNQPQH
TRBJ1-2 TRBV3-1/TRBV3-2 ASSLGGRGGYT
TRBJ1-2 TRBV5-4 ASSLDRDNYGYT
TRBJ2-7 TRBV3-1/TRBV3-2 ASSLGTGGSYEQY
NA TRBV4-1 ASSQDELVRQH
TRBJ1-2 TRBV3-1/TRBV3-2 ASSNGPPGYGYT
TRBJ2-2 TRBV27 ASSPFGTGVSNTGELF
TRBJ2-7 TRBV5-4 ASSVSSGGYEQY
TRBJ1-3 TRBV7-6 ASSLGFAESSGNTIY
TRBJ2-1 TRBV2 ASSIRDSPVNEQF
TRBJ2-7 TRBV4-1 ASSQYQGSYEQY
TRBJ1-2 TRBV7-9 ASSLGETGGYT
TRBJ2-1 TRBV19 ASSPGVPMDEQF
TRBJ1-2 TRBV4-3 ASSPNPRTGNEGYT
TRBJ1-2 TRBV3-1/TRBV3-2 ASSLLMGGGDGYT
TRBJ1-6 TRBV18 ASSARGTVYSPLH
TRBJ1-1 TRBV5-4 ASSFDRGRFAEAF
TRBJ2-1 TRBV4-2 ASSAGGWDEQF
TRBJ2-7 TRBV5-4 ASSLVASSEQY
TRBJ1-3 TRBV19 ASSLQISGNTIY
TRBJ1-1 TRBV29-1 SGRTGENTEAF
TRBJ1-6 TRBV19 ASSWGDRRSPLH
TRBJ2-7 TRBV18 ASSLRQGDYEQY
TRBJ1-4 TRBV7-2 ASSPREGTNEKLF
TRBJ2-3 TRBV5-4 ASSFSGGPADTQY
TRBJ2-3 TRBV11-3 ASSTGLADTDTQY
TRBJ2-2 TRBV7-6 ASSLALQWSGELF
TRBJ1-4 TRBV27 ASSFVGQYNEKLF
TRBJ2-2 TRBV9 ASSVGQGANTGELF
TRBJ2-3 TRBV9 ASSMRRGRTDTQY
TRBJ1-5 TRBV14 ASSRGQGGSQPQH
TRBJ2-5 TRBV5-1 ASSLVGTGGQETQY
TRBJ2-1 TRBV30 AWSVLYEQF